This entry lists 21 T cell receptor beta chains sequenced from one sample in a study of T cell repertoires in cytomegalovirus infection. TCRdb re-called the reads with MiXCR, one entry per CDR3 protein. This table has roughly 350,000 distinct CDR3 sequences, about 35% appearing once. These TCRs are of unknown antigen specificity. The starting material was cultured PBMCs, obtained from culture after CMV antigen stimulation. These receptors were obtained from a human donor in good health (CMV status not recorded). Some clones in this sample may be carry-over from other donors' samples.

V is TRBV7-3 and J is TRBJ2-3; tentatively, D is TRBD2 (6 bases). This CDR3 is 13 amino acids long. V was clipped by 3 bases and J by 8 bases, with 12 bases between them. Germline V gene data show CDR1 as SGHTA and CDR2 as FQGTGA. The CDR3 sequence: CASSFTMEGTQYF. The CDR3 DNA sequence: TGTGCCAGCAGCTTCACGATGGAGGGTACGCAGTATTTT.

This clonotype occurred a few times. CDR3 region: CASSPPGLNQPQHF. The CDR3, as DNA: TGTGCCAGTAGTCCACCGGGCCTAAATCAGCCCCAGCATTTT. The chain combines TRBV19 with TRBJ1-5; D unclear. This CDR3 has 14 residues. Per germline, CDR1 LNHDA and CDR2 SQIVND (reference sequence). Trimming removed 5 bases at V and 4 bases at J, with 12 bases between.

This clonotype was counted between two and nine times. The chain recombines TRBV27 with TRBJ2-5; TRBD1 matches 8 bases. V lost 5 bases to trimming and J lost 6 bases; unmatched junction nucleotides: 11. CDR1 is MNHEY and CDR2 is SMNVEV in the germline V gene (reference sequence). This CDR3 comprises 15 residues. The CDR3 protein is CASSPGGQGAKTQYF. The CDR3 region has the DNA TGTGCCAGCAGTCCTGGTGGTCAGGGGGCGAAGACCCAGTACTTC.

This clonotype occurred many times. The chain recombines TRBV11-2 with TRBJ1-1; perhaps TRBD1 as D (5 bases). Trimming shortened V by 0 bases and J by 3 bases, and 11 bases separated the two germline ends. In germline, CDR1 is SGHAT, CDR2 FQNNGV. This CDR3 contains 15 residues. This CDR3 is CASSLDQGLHTEAFF. The CDR3 region has the DNA TGTGCCAGCAGCTTAGATCAGGGACTACACACTGAAGCTTTCTTT. The variable domain in full, completed from reference TRBV11-2 and TRBJ1-1, reads EAGVAQSPRYKIIEKRQSVAFWCNPISGHATLYWYQQILGQGPKLLIQFQNNGVVDDSQLPKDRFSAERLKGVDSTLKIQPAKLEDSAVYLCASSLDQGLHTEAFFGQGTRLTVV.

Of note for this clonotype: A much larger clone lies one base from this, so it may be a read error. This chain joins TRBV4-1 and TRBJ1-2; possibly TRBD1 for D (6 bases). This CDR3 is 15 amino acids long. The germline CDR1 and CDR2 sequences are MGHRA and YSYEKL. In nucleotides, the CDR3 is TGCGACAGCAGCCAAGATCCAGGGGTGCCGAGAGGCTACACCTTC. This gives the protein CDSSQDPGVPRGYTF.

The CDR3 DNA follows: TGTGCCAGTAGTCCGACTAGCGGGAGCTCCTACGAGCAGTACTTC. Translated, it gives CASSPTSGSSYEQYF. This chain uses TRBV19 with TRBJ2-7; 12 bases map to TRBD2. The CDR3 is 15 residues long. CDR1 and CDR2 from the germline V gene are LNHDA and SQIVND (reference sequence). Germline trimming cut 5 bases from V and 0 bases from J; bases unmatched to any gene: 2.

J is TRBJ2-5 and V is TRBV29-1; the match to TRBD1 covers 9 bases. The CDR3 is 14 residues long. Trimming removed 7 bases from V and 2 bases from J; junction bases left unmatched: 8. Germline CDR1 is SQVTM and CDR2 is ANQGSEA. In nucleotides, the CDR3 is TGCAGCGCGCGAAGACAGGGGGGACAAGAGACCCAGTACTTC. Amino acids: CSARRQGGQETQYF.

This clonotype was recorded many times. The gene calls are TRBV5-1 and TRBJ2-7; D possibly corresponds to TRBD2 (5 bases). The CDR3 is 13 residues long. Germline values: CDR1 SGHRS, CDR2 YFSETQ. The V end lost 0 bases, the J end lost 9 bases, and 13 bases lay between the germline ends. The CDR3 sequence: CASSLEGSGLQYF. The DNA of the CDR3 is TGCGCCAGCAGCTTGGAAGGGTCGGGGTTGCAGTACTTC.

This clonotype was observed a handful of times. V gene TRBV28 combines with J gene TRBJ2-7, with 11 nucleotides matching TRBD2. CDR3 size: 16 residues. Germline lookup yields CDR1 MDHEN and CDR2 SYDVKM. The V gene end was trimmed by 0 bases and the J gene end by 2 bases; junction bases not matched to a gene: 3. The CDR3, as DNA: TGTGCCAGCAGTTTATGGGCTAGCGGGAGGACCTACGAGCAGTACTTC. Amino acid sequence: CASSLWASGRTYEQYF.

In this sample, this clonotype turned up many times. This chain uses TRBV7-9 with TRBJ2-3; tentatively, D is TRBD2 (5 bases). The V end lost 3 bases, the J end lost 5 bases, and 18 bases lay between the germline ends. CDR1 is SEHNR and CDR2 is FQNEAQ in the germline V gene (reference sequence). CDR3 length: 16 residues. CDR3 DNA sequence: TGTGCCAGCAGCTTCCGGGGTGAGGGTTTAGGAGATACGCAGTATTTT. Its protein product is CASSFRGEGLGDTQYF.

The chain joins TRBV4-3 to TRBJ2-3; 14 positions agree with TRBD2. Germline V gene lookup returns CDR1 LGHNA and CDR2 YSLEER. J lost 3 bases, V lost 0 bases, and 2 bases had no gene match. The CDR3 consists of 17 residues. The CDR3 spells CASSQDGTSGSTDTQYF. Here the CDR3 DNA reads TGCGCCAGCAGCCAAGATGGGACTAGCGGGAGTACAGATACGCAGTATTTT.

The chain couples TRBV7-2 to TRBJ2-3, with no clear D. Deletions cut 0 bases from V and 1 base from J, with 11 bases between. Per the germline V gene, CDR1 is SGHTA and CDR2 is FQGNSA. This CDR3 region has 16 residues. The CDR3 spells CASSLALTLRTDTQYF. The CDR3 coding sequence is TGTGCCAGCAGCTTAGCGTTGACGCTACGCACAGATACGCAGTATTTT.

This rearrangement joins TRBV2 to TRBJ2-1, with 9 positions matching TRBD2. The CDR3 sequence is 16 residues long. Germline V gene data show CDR1 as SNHLY and CDR2 as FYNNEI. J gave up 3 bases and V 8 bases, and 11 bases lay outside the gene matches. CDR3 loop: CASAGGRAGGYNEQFF. DNA for the CDR3: TGTGCCAGCGCCGGCGGGAGGGCTGGGGGCTACAATGAGCAGTTCTTC.

This clonotype was observed a few times. The gene calls are TRBV7-9 and TRBJ1-4, with unresolved D. V was clipped by 2 bases and J by 8 bases, with 15 bases between them. Germline CDR1 is SEHNR and CDR2 is FQNEAQ (reference sequence). This CDR3 comprises 15 residues. The CDR3 DNA is TGTGCCAGCAGCTTACCCTCTGGAGGAAGGGAAAAACTGTTTTTT. Protein sequence: CASSLPSGGREKLFF. The full variable domain, its missing parts supplied by reference TRBV7-9 and TRBJ1-4, is DTGVSQNPRHKITKRGQNVTFRCDPISEHNRLYWYRQTLGQGPEFLTYFQNEAQLEKSRLLSDRFSAERPKGSFSTLEIQRTEQGDSAMYLCASSLPSGGREKLFFGSGTQLSVL.

This clonotype was counted only a few times. V usage is TRBV7-6 and J usage is TRBJ2-7, with 7 bases matching TRBD1. Germline V gene lookup returns CDR1 SGHVS and CDR2 FNYEAQ. There are 15 residues in the CDR3. The ends lost 5 bases at V and 3 bases at J; junction bases unmatched: 10. The CDR3 DNA reads as TGTGCCAGCAGCCCGCAGACAGGGACCATCTACGAGCAGTACTTC. Translating it yields CASSPQTGTIYEQYF.

This clonotype was detected only a few times. The genes are TRBV4-1 and TRBJ2-2; D call uncertain. Germline CDR1 and CDR2: MGHRA and YSYEKL. The length of the CDR3 is 14 residues. V lost 2 bases, J lost 4 bases, and 8 bases lay in between. The CDR3 coding sequence is TGCGCCAGCAGCCAACCATCAGGCACCGGGGAGCTGTTTTTT. Translated: CASSQPSGTGELFF.

This chain joins TRBV20-1 and TRBJ1-6; D not resolved. Trimming removed 0 bases from V and 5 bases from J, with 14 bases in between. Germline V gene lookup returns CDR1 DFQATT and CDR2 SNEGSKA (reference sequence). The CDR3 is made up of 16 amino acids. CDR3 residues: CSARDSAKVDNSPLHF. CDR3 bases: TGCAGTGCTAGAGATTCCGCAAAAGTGGATAATTCACCCCTCCACTTT.

J is TRBJ2-7 and V is TRBV25-1; maybe TRBD1 (6 bases). The CDR3 is made up of 15 amino acids. Germline V lookup: CDR1 MGHDK, CDR2 SYGVNS. V lost 3 bases and J lost 0, with 12 bases in between. CDR3 bases: TGTGCCAGCAGTGATCCGGGACATATCTCCTACGAGCAGTACTTC. Protein: CASSDPGHISYEQYF.

J is TRBJ2-1 and V is TRBV18, with D tentatively TRBD1 or TRBD2 (5 bases each). The CDR3 extends over 15 amino acids. The germline V and J ends were trimmed by 3 bases and 6 bases, with 15 bases remaining between them. Germline loops: CDR1 KGHSH, CDR2 LQKENI. The CDR3, as DNA: TGTGCCAGCTCACCGGGCAGGGAGAGGGGCAATGAGCAGTTCTTC. This codes for CASSPGRERGNEQFF.

The chain employs TRBV15 and TRBJ2-2, with unresolved D. Trimming cost V 1 base and J 7 bases, with 7 bases left between them. This CDR3 has 13 residues. Germline V gene sequence: CDR1 LNHNV, CDR2 YYDKDF (reference sequence). The CDR3 reads CATSRVGDGELFF. In DNA form, the CDR3 reads TGTGCCACCAGCAGAGTCGGAGACGGGGAGCTGTTTTTT. Combining the CDR3 with reference TRBV15 and TRBJ2-2 gives the whole variable domain DAMVIQNPRYQVTQFGKPVTLSCSQTLNHNVMYWYQQKSSQAPKLLFHYYDKDFNNEADTPDNFQSRRPNTSFCFLDIRSPGLGDTAMYLCATSRVGDGELFFGEGSRLTVL.

V is TRBV6-2 or TRBV6-3 and J is TRBJ2-1, with 12 bases matching TRBD2. The germline V gene encodes CDR1 MNHEY and CDR2 SVGEGT. The trim removed 8 bases at V and 7 bases at J, leaving 9 bases unmatched. CDR3 length: 15 residues. CDR3 region: CASGWTSGTLNEQFF. The CDR3 nucleotides are TGTGCCAGCGGTTGGACTAGCGGGACGCTGAATGAGCAGTTCTTC.